This T cell receptor (beta chain) appears in the sequencing data of a study of T-cell reconstitution after alpha-beta-depleted transplantation in children. General study results and limits: T-cell counts and diversity were attributed mostly to newly produced T cells one year after transplant. Several hundred expanded graft clones reportedly gave rise to the alpha-beta T cells present about two months after transplant. For some patients, TCRbeta diversity was high at day 60 because of recipient T cells and thymic progenitors that survived.

Preparation of the TCRbeta library used unique molecular identifiers. TCRdb called the PCR reads again in MiXCR, with one record for every CDR3 protein. The sample lists 200,000 or so distinct CDR3 sequences, just under 6.5% occurring once. This clonotype came up many times. As yet, its antigen is unknown. This CDR3 is 16 amino acids long. Germline V gene sequence: CDR1 MGHDK, CDR2 SYGVNS. V was clipped by 0 bases and J by 3 bases, with 13 bases between them. The sequencing used PBMCs, collected before TCRalphabeta/CD19-depleted stem cell transplant. V is TRBV25-1 and J is TRBJ2-3; the D gene is possibly TRBD1 (5 bases). The clonotype comes from a girl in the first two years of life with combined immunodeficiency, due to receive a stem cell transplant. Written as DNA, the CDR3 is TGTGCCAGCAGTGAATATACGGTCAGGGAAACAGATACGCAGTATTTT. It encodes CASSEYTVRETDTQYF. The full variable domain, rest sourced from reference TRBV25-1 and TRBJ2-3, is EADIYQTPRYLVIGTGKKITLECSQTMGHDKMYWYQQDPGMELHLIHYSYGVNSTEKGDLSSESTVSRIRTEHFPLTLESARPSHTSQYLCASSEYTVRETDTQYFGPGTRLTVL.